Below are 6 T cell receptor beta chains sequenced from a single sample in a study of cytomegalovirus exposure and HLA in healthy donors. PCR involved 60 Vbeta and 13 Jbeta primers. Repertoires were generated with immunoSEQ multiplex PCR, while TCRdb's copy carries only in-frame clones and drops some. Of more than 100,000 clones in the sample, 60% to 70% were seen once. The specimen sequenced was PBMCs. The receptor source for this set is a woman aged 45 to 65 in good health and CMV-seronegative.

This chain connects TRBV5-4 to TRBJ1-2; no definite D call. With 0 bases removed from V and 4 bases from J, the gap between germline ends came to 7 bases. Germline V gene lookup returns CDR1 SGHNT and CDR2 YYREEE (reference sequence). The CDR3 sequence is 13 residues long. The CDR3 protein is CASSLVSGYGYTF. In DNA form, the CDR3 reads TGTGCCAGCAGCTTGGTTTCGGGCTATGGCTACACCTTC. The full variable domain, in which reference TRBV5-4 and TRBJ1-2 provide the parts outside the CDR3, is ETGVTQSPTHLIKTRGQQVTLRCSSQSGHNTVSWYQQALGQGPQFIFQYYREEENGRGNFPPRFSGLQFPNYSSELNVNALELDDSALYLCASSLVSGYGYTFGSGTRLTVV.

Notes on this clone: The sample holds other DNA sequences that translate to the same CDR3. V usage is TRBV5-6 and J usage is TRBJ1-1; D is undetermined. There are 12 residues in the CDR3. The germline V gene has CDR1 SGHDT and CDR2 YYEEEE. Trimming took 2 bases from V and 0 from J, leaving 2 bases between them. The CDR3 spells CASSFLNTEAFF. The CDR3 bases are TGTGCCAGCAGCTTCTTGAACACTGAAGCTTTCTTT.

The chain has TRBV2 and TRBJ1-4; the D is unclear. With 4 bases removed from V and 8 bases from J, the gap between germline ends came to 11 bases. Germline V lookup: CDR1 SNHLY, CDR2 FYNNEI. This CDR3 region has 13 residues. CDR3: CASSGRVEEKLFF. CDR3 bases: TGTGCCAGCAGTGGAAGAGTCGAGGAAAAACTGTTTTTT.

This clone was counted only a few times. The gene calls are TRBV5-1 and TRBJ1-2; 7 bases agree with TRBD1. The junction had 9 bases not matched to a gene; V was cut back by 3 bases and J by 1 base. The CDR3 length is 16 residues. From germline, CDR1 is SGHRS and CDR2 YFSETQ. DNA for the CDR3: TGCGCCAGCAGCTCGTATTCGACAGGGAGTAACTATGGCTACACCTTC. Translation: CASSSYSTGSNYGYTF. The full variable domain, rest sourced from reference TRBV5-1 and TRBJ1-2, is KAGVTQTPRYLIKTRGQQVTLSCSPISGHRSVSWYQQTPGQGLQFLFEYFSETQRNKGNFPGRFSGRQFSNSRSEMNVSTLELGDSALYLCASSSYSTGSNYGYTFGSGTRLTVV.

This clone was seen just once. The chain recombines TRBV6-1 with TRBJ2-1; D is undetermined. The CDR3 runs 15 residues. Deletions cut 6 bases from V and 0 bases from J, with 12 bases between. The V gene's germline CDR1 is MNHNS and CDR2 SASEGT. The CDR3 sequence: CASSATFNSYNEQFF. CDR3 DNA: TGTGCCAGCAGCGCGACTTTTAACTCCTACAATGAGCAGTTCTTC.

The chain carries TRBV19 and TRBJ1-2; no clear D. CDR1 is LNHDA and CDR2 is SQIVND in the germline V gene (reference sequence). The CDR3 covers 13 residues. V was clipped by 3 bases and J by 7 bases, with 12 bases between them. This CDR3 reads CASSIGVSSGYTF. In nucleotides, the CDR3 is TGTGCCAGTAGTATCGGGGTTTCGTCTGGCTACACCTTC.